Listed below are T cell receptor beta chains from one sample, sequenced in a study of T cells expressing NK-cell markers. After re-calling the 5' RACE reads, TCRdb lists one entry per CDR3 protein, DNA absent. Its listing shows roughly 300,000 distinct CDR3 sequences. The sequenced sample was blood T cells: a sorted CD56 or NKG2C T cell subset, CD4+ or CD8+ T cells, or bulk PBMC T cells (not recorded which). These TCRs come from a woman between 18 and 69 years old in good health. Both conserved end residues are part of each CDR3.

V gene: TRBV7-3; J gene: TRBJ1-1; CDR3 protein: CASSLGTGGLWTEAFF
V gene: TRBV7-2; J gene: TRBJ1-5; CDR3 protein: CASDPSGGQPQHF
V gene: TRBV3-1; J gene: TRBJ1-4; CDR3 protein: CASSPYRGNEKLFF
V gene: TRBV4-2; J gene: TRBJ2-4; CDR3 protein: CASSQAVRDRLAKNIQYF
V gene: TRBV10-2; J gene: TRBJ2-2; CDR3 protein: CASWDRGSGELFF
V gene: TRBV5-1; J gene: TRBJ2-2; CDR3 protein: CASSLPRGGVNTGELFF
V gene: TRBV30; J gene: TRBJ2-3; CDR3 protein: CAWSVRSGDTQYF
V gene: TRBV6-5; J gene: TRBJ1-2; CDR3 protein: CASSYSGGQTYGYTF
V gene: TRBV11-2; J gene: TRBJ2-3; CDR3 protein: CASSPTSGGFGGTDTQYF
V gene: TRBV20-1; J gene: TRBJ2-5; CDR3 protein: CSARPLAGGFQETQYF
V gene: TRBV9; J gene: TRBJ2-3; CDR3 protein: CASSEPAGGRWGSTDTQYF
V gene: TRBV6-1; J gene: TRBJ2-3; CDR3 protein: CAATRGAGADTQYF